The 30 T cell receptor beta chains in this list originate from one sample, sequenced in a study of cytomegalovirus exposure and HLA in healthy donors. Primers: 60 Vbeta forward and 13 Jbeta reverse. Method: immunoSEQ multiplex PCR; TCRdb's copy keeps in-frame clones and lacks some. The sample has 200,000 or so clones, around three quarters seen once. The specimen was PBMCs. The receptors here all came from a man aged 40-49 years in good health and CMV-seronegative.

This clone was counted once. The chain uses TRBV15 and TRBJ2-1; D is ambiguous. The CDR3 totals 15 residues. Trimming shortened V by 0 bases and J by 0 bases, and 6 bases separated the two germline ends. CDR1 is LNHNV, CDR2 YYDKDF, per germline (reference sequence). The CDR3 DNA reads as TGTGCCACCAGCAGAGAACCGAGCTCCTACAATGAGCAGTTCTTC. Its protein is CATSREPSSYNEQFF.

The CDR3 DNA is TGCGCCAGCAGCCAAGATAATCTGGACAGGTCCAATTCACCCCTCCACTTT. Its translation: CASSQDNLDRSNSPLHF. The chain combines TRBV4-3 with TRBJ1-6, with 7 bases aligning to TRBD1. Germline V gene lookup returns CDR1 LGHNA and CDR2 YSLEER. J gave up 7 bases and V 0 bases, and 9 bases lay outside the gene matches. This CDR3 is 17 amino acids long.

The sample holds one count of this clone. The CDR3 reads CASRTGGFMNTEAFF. CDR3 DNA sequence: TGTGCCAGCAGAACGGGGGGCTTTATGAACACTGAAGCTTTCTTT. The genes are TRBV6-1 and TRBJ1-1; maybe TRBD1 (6 bases). CDR1 and CDR2 (germline): MNHNS, SASEGT. The CDR3 sequence is 15 residues long. The V and J ends lost 6 bases and 0 bases respectively, with 14 bases between them.

This rearrangement joins TRBV5-6 to TRBJ2-1; TRBD1 aligns across 8 bases. V lost 2 bases, J lost 10 bases, and 11 bases stayed unmatched. The CDR3 sequence is 15 residues long. The V gene's germline CDR1 is SGHDT and CDR2 YYEEEE. This chain's CDR3 is CASSFIVTGGGEQFF. DNA for the CDR3: TGTGCCAGCAGCTTTATAGTTACAGGGGGAGGCGAGCAGTTCTTC.

The chain has TRBV18 and TRBJ2-7, with 9 bases lining up with TRBD1. V shed 3 bases, J shed 9 bases, and the junction held 18 bases outside the gene matches. The CDR3 is 17 amino acids. The germline CDR1 and CDR2 sequences are KGHSH and LQKENI. In nucleotides, the CDR3 is TGTGCCAGCTCACCCCTCGCTTTGGACAGGGGCCCGTTGAGGCAGTACTTC. It translates to CASSPLALDRGPLRQYF.

The gene calls are TRBV19 and TRBJ2-1; 12 bases line up with TRBD2. This CDR3 spans 18 amino acids. The V and J ends lost 5 bases and 4 bases, in that order; junction bases with no gene match: 12. Germline V CDR1 and CDR2: LNHDA, SQIVND (reference sequence). DNA for the CDR3: TGTGCCAGTAGTCCCATTTACAGGACTAGCGGGAAGTACAATGAGCAGTTCTTC. Encoded protein: CASSPIYRTSGKYNEQFF.

The genes are TRBV28 and TRBJ2-2; TRBD2 agrees at 15 bases. V lost 5 bases, J lost 5 bases, and 12 bases stayed unmatched. The CDR3 is 19 residues long. Germline V gene lookup returns CDR1 MDHEN and CDR2 SYDVKM. The CDR3 DNA is TGTGCCAGCAGTCCTATCCCCGGGACTAGCGGGAGGTGGACCGGGGAGCTGTTTTTT. Its protein is CASSPIPGTSGRWTGELFF.

The V call is TRBV9, the J call TRBJ2-1; 7 bases are a match to TRBD2. CDR1 and CDR2 (germline): SGDLS, YYNGEE. The CDR3 runs to 13 residues. V lost 0 bases, J lost 6 bases, and 0 bases stayed unmatched. The chain's CDR3 is CASSVASGNEQFF. DNA of the CDR3: TGTGCCAGCAGCGTAGCTAGCGGCAATGAGCAGTTCTTC.

The chain recombines TRBV28 with TRBJ1-1; no firm D call. V was trimmed by 5 bases and J by 0 bases, leaving 13 bases between them. Germline V CDR1 and CDR2: MDHEN, SYDVKM. The CDR3 is 15 amino acids. The CDR3 protein is CASSPGGRMNTEAFF. DNA of the CDR3: TGTGCCAGCAGTCCGGGAGGCAGGATGAACACTGAAGCTTTCTTT.

The chain couples TRBV4-2 to TRBJ2-3, with D unclear. This CDR3 has 13 residues. Germline values: CDR1 LGHNA, CDR2 YNFKEQ. Trimming took 4 bases from V and 0 from J, leaving 5 bases between them. Here the CDR3 reads CASSLYSTDTQYF. CDR3 nucleotide sequence: TGTGCCAGCAGCCTCTATAGCACAGATACGCAGTATTTT.

The chain carries TRBV29-1 and TRBJ1-1; 9 bases map to TRBD1. The CDR3 loop spans 13 amino acids. Germline CDR1 reads SQVTM; CDR2 reads ANQGSEA. Trimming cost V 3 bases and J 10 bases; bases outside gene matches: 9. CDR3 amino acids: CSVDGWDRVGAFF. In nucleotides, the CDR3 is TGCAGCGTTGACGGATGGGACAGGGTTGGAGCTTTCTTT.

The chain recombines TRBV5-1 with TRBJ2-7; D might be TRBD2 (6 bases). Germline assignment: CDR1 SGHRS and CDR2 YFSETQ. CDR3 size: 17 residues. The germline V and J ends were trimmed by 0 bases and 0 bases, with 16 bases remaining between them. Written as DNA, the CDR3 is TGCGCCAGCAGCTTGGTAGTTCCAGGGAGGAGCTCCTACGAGCAGTACTTC. It specifies CASSLVVPGRSSYEQYF.

The V gene is TRBV10-3, the J gene TRBJ1-2; D is unresolved. CDR1 is ENHRY, CDR2 SYGVKD, per germline. V shed 3 bases and J shed 6 bases, with 5 bases lying between them. CDR3 length equals 11 residues. CDR3 sequence (DNA): TGTGCCATCAGTGACAGTAATGGCTACACCTTC. Protein: CAISDSNGYTF.

The table lists this clone with a count of one. This chain uses TRBV10-3 with TRBJ2-7; TRBD1 matches 7 bases. There are 14 residues in the CDR3. V trimming: 0 bases; J trimming: 4 bases; junction bases outside the gene matches: 3. Germline V gene sequence: CDR1 ENHRY, CDR2 SYGVKD. The CDR3 here is CAISESNRGYEQYF. CDR3 coding DNA: TGTGCCATCAGTGAGTCGAACAGGGGTTACGAGCAGTACTTC.

This clone was seen a single time. The chain links TRBV28 to TRBJ1-4; 10 bases match TRBD1. V gave up 7 bases and J gave up 8 bases; unmatched junction bases: 7. CDR3 length: 14 residues. Germline-derived CDR1 and CDR2 are MDHEN and SYDVKM. This CDR3 is CASTSAGQGEKLFF. DNA of the CDR3: TGTGCCAGCACCTCTGCGGGACAGGGGGAAAAACTGTTTTTT.

The chain employs TRBV7-2 and TRBJ2-2; the D gene is possibly TRBD1 (5 bases). The CDR3 is 15 residues long. The V end was cut by 2 bases, the J end by 3 bases, with 10 bases between. CDR1 and CDR2 (germline): SGHTA, FQGNSA. The CDR3 here is CASSLPRQYTGELFF. The CDR3 region has the DNA TGTGCCAGCAGCTTACCTCGACAGTACACCGGGGAGCTGTTTTTT. Complete variable domain (other parts from reference TRBV7-2 and TRBJ2-2): GAGVSQSPSNKVTEKGKDVELRCDPISGHTALYWYRQSLGQGLEFLIYFQGNSAPDKSGLPSDRFSAERTGGSVSTLTIQRTQQEDSAVYLCASSLPRQYTGELFFGEGSRLTVL.

The rearrangement links TRBV5-4 to TRBJ1-2; a possible D gene is TRBD1 (6 bases). CDR1 and CDR2 from the germline V gene are SGHNT and YYREEE (reference sequence). Trimming stripped 7 bases from V and 4 bases from J, with 20 bases between. The CDR3 extends over 15 amino acids. The CDR3 coding sequence is TGTGCCAGCGGCTACGGGACATCAAGAATCTATGGCTACACCTTC. Protein: CASGYGTSRIYGYTF.

The chain employs TRBV19 and TRBJ2-7, with TRBD1 as a possible D gene (7 bases). V was clipped by 1 base and J by 2 bases, with 15 bases between them. CDR3 length: 16 residues. Germline loops: CDR1 LNHDA, CDR2 SQIVND (reference sequence). The CDR3 region has the DNA TGTGCCAGTAGTATAGGGGCAGGGGGGTTCCCCTACGAGCAGTACTTC. Encoded protein: CASSIGAGGFPYEQYF.

The chain joins TRBV29-1 to TRBJ2-7; D might be TRBD1 (5 bases). CDR1 and CDR2 from the germline V gene are SQVTM and ANQGSEA. CDR3 length equals 11 residues. The V end was cut by 7 bases, the J end by 1 base, with 8 bases between. The DNA of the CDR3 is TGCAGCGCGACAGAATCCTACGAGCAGTACTTC. Its translation: CSATESYEQYF.

The table lists this clone with a count of one. The chain links TRBV27 to TRBJ1-6, with D possibly matching TRBD1 (5 bases). V was clipped by 4 bases and J by 9 bases, with 16 bases between them. There are 15 residues in the CDR3. CDR1 is MNHEY, CDR2 SMNVEV, per germline (reference sequence). CDR3 sequence reads: CASSSRGVDRSPLHF. DNA for the CDR3: TGTGCCAGCAGTTCTCGGGGGGTAGATCGTTCACCCCTCCACTTT.

This chain joins TRBV7-2 and TRBJ2-7; D call uncertain. V was clipped by 2 bases and J by 3 bases, with 5 bases between them. The germline gives CDR1 SGHTA, CDR2 FQGNSA. The CDR3 contains 12 residues. CDR3 residues: CASSLNLYEQYF. The CDR3, as DNA: TGTGCCAGCAGCTTAAATCTCTACGAGCAGTACTTC.

J is TRBJ2-1 and V is TRBV5-1, with D maybe TRBD2 (5 bases). This CDR3 is built from 15 residues. CDR1 is SGHRS, CDR2 YFSETQ, per germline. Trimming took off 1 base at V and 1 base at J, with 9 bases between the two ends. The CDR3 loop reads CASSLIALSYNEQFF. DNA of the CDR3: TGCGCCAGCAGCTTGATAGCGCTTTCCTACAATGAGCAGTTCTTC.

The chain employs TRBV15 and TRBJ1-1; tentative D call: TRBD1 (5 bases). The germline gives CDR1 LNHNV, CDR2 YYDKDF (reference sequence). The V end lost 3 bases, the J end lost 8 bases, and 16 bases lay between the germline ends. CDR3 length equals 14 residues. The CDR3 DNA sequence: TGTGCCACCAGCAGCCAAGGGGTAAACGAAGAAGCTTTCTTT. Amino acids: CATSSQGVNEEAFF.

A note on this clone: Other DNA sequences in this sample translate to the same CDR3. J is TRBJ1-1 and V is TRBV7-8; 8 bases agree with TRBD1. After removal of 1 base from V and 5 bases from J, the junction contained 3 bases not matched to a gene. Germline V gives CDR1 SGHVS, CDR2 FQNEAQ. The CDR3 has 14 residues. The CDR3, as DNA: TGTGCCAGCAGCTTAGACAGGGGGAGTACTGAAGCTTTCTTT. Translating it yields CASSLDRGSTEAFF. Using reference TRBV7-8 and TRBJ1-1 for the parts outside the CDR3, the full variable domain is GAGVSQSPRYKVAKRGQDVALRCDPISGHVSLFWYQQALGQGPEFLTYFQNEAQLDKSGLPSDRFFAERPEGSVSTLKIQRTQQEDSAVYLCASSLDRGSTEAFFGQGTRLTVV.

The chain has TRBV14 and TRBJ1-1; 10 bases are shared with TRBD1. Germline loops: CDR1 SGHDN, CDR2 FVKESK. The CDR3 extends over 15 amino acids. The junction had 7 bases not matched to a gene; V was cut back by 4 bases and J by 5 bases. In DNA form, the CDR3 reads TGTGCCAGCAGCCCTTCCGACAGGGGGCAAACTGAAGCTTTCTTT. It codes for CASSPSDRGQTEAFF.

As regards this clone: Other DNA sequences within the sample encode an identical CDR3. This rearrangement joins TRBV7-3 to TRBJ2-1, with 8 bases identical to TRBD1. The CDR3 length is 13 residues. Germline-derived CDR1 and CDR2 are SGHTA and FQGTGA. V dropped 8 bases and J dropped 2; count of bases not matched to a gene: 2. The CDR3 here is CASAQGAYNEQFF. The CDR3 coding sequence is TGTGCCAGCGCACAGGGGGCCTACAATGAGCAGTTCTTC.

The chain recombines TRBV5-5 with TRBJ2-7; possibly TRBD1 for D (5 bases). The CDR3 is 11 amino acids. The germline V gene has CDR1 SGHKS and CDR2 YYEKEE (reference sequence). Deletions cut 5 bases from V and 6 bases from J, with 9 bases between. The CDR3 loop is CASRLGAEQYF. The DNA for the CDR3 is TGTGCCAGCAGACTTGGGGCCGAGCAGTACTTC.

J is TRBJ2-3 and V is TRBV15, with D hard to call. V lost 3 bases, J lost 6 bases, and 7 bases lay in between. Germline V gene lookup returns CDR1 LNHNV and CDR2 YYDKDF (reference sequence). The CDR3 loop spans 12 amino acids. CDR3: CATSRARDTQYF. The DNA of the CDR3 is TGTGCCACCAGCAGGGCCAGGGATACGCAGTATTTT.

The gene calls are TRBV7-9 and TRBJ1-1; D possibly corresponds to TRBD1 (6 bases). The CDR3 loop spans 14 amino acids. The V gene lost 5 bases and the J gene lost 6 bases, with 16 bases spanning the gap. Germline V CDR1 and CDR2: SEHNR, FQNEAQ (reference sequence). The CDR3 loop is CASSVGAGEAEAFF. DNA for the CDR3: TGTGCCAGCAGCGTAGGGGCAGGGGAAGCTGAAGCTTTCTTT.

This chain connects TRBV11-3 to TRBJ2-7; maybe TRBD2 (6 bases). Trimming stripped 1 base from V and 0 bases from J, with 10 bases between. The CDR3 covers 15 residues. Germline CDR1 and CDR2: SGHNT and YENEEA. The DNA for the CDR3 is TGTGCCAGCAGCTTAGGGGAGGTCAGCTCCTACGAGCAGTACTTC. As protein: CASSLGEVSSYEQYF.